The entry that follows covers one TCR beta chain sequence. The antigen is unknown. The CDR3 extends over 13 amino acids. Germline V gene sequence: CDR1 SGDLS, CDR2 YYNGEE. The V gene lost 0 bases and the J gene lost 4 bases, with 7 bases spanning the gap. This entry belongs to a study of T cells after yellow fever vaccination. TCRdb ran MiXCR on the 5' RACE reads and lists one entry per CDR3 protein. The table includes 620,000 or so distinct CDR3 sequences, about a sixth detected once. Study-level findings and limits: The secondary response was weaker but peaked faster, day 5 versus 15. Subsequent booster samples again held most clones from primary vaccination (96% CD4, 85% to 90% CD8).

Sequenced material: PBMCs, taken less than 6 days after the first yellow fever vaccination. This chain joins TRBV9 and TRBJ1-1; the D is unclear. The TCR comes from a young man who received the YFV17D yellow fever vaccine. CDR3 amino acids: CASSVAESTEAFF. The CDR3 coding sequence is TGTGCCAGCAGCGTAGCTGAGTCCACTGAAGCTTTCTTT.